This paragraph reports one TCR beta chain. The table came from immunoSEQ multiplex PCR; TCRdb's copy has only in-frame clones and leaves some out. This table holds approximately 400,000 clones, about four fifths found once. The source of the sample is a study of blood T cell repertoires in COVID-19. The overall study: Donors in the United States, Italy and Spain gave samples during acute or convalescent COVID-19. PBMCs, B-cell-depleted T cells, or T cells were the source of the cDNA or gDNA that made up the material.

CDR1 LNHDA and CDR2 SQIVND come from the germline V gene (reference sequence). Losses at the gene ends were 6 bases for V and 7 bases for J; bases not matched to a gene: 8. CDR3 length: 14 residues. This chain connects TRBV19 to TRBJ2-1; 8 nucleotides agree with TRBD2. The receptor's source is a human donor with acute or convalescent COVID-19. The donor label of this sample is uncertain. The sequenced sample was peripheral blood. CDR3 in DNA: TGTGCCAGTAGCCAACCGGGACTAGGAAATGAGCAGTTCTTC. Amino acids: CASSQPGLGNEQFF.